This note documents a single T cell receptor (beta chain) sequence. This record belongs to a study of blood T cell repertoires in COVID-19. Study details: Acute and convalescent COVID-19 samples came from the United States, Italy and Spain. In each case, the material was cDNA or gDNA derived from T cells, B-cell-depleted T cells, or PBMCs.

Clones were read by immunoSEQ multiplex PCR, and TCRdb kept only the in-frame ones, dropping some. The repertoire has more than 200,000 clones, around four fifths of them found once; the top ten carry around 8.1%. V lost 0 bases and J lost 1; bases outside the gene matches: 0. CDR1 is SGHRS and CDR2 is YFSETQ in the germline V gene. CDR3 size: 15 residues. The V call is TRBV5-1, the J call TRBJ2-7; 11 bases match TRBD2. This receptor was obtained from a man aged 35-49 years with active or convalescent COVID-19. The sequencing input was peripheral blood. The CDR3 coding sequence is TGCGCCAGCAGCTTGGGACTAGCGGGGTCCTACGAGCAGTACTTC. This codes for CASSLGLAGSYEQYF.